Listed below are T cell receptor beta chains from one sample, sequenced in a study of long-term antiretroviral therapy in people with HIV. Some clones are missing from TCRdb's copy, which holds only in-frame ones; the method was immunoSEQ multiplex PCR. This table has more than 20,000 clones, about 85% appearing once. Here the sequenced sample was unsorted PBMCs, taken approximately 4 years after starting antiretroviral therapy. The receptors originated from a man aged 18 to 29 with HIV. The CDR3 runs from the conserved cysteine through the conserved F or W. A D gene is named only where the DNA matches it firmly. Size is stated for part of the rows, as once, few or many counts, or as a class when the clone is expanded.

V gene	D gene	J gene	clone size	CDR3 protein	CDR3 DNA
TRBV4-1	-	TRBJ1-2	few	CASSQALGVSYGYTF	TGCGCCAGCAGCCAAGCCCTGGGGGTTTCCTATGGCTACACCTTC
TRBV23-1	-	TRBJ2-4	-	CASSLTSSGSLRMKNIQYF	TGCGCCAGCAGTCTCACCTCGTCCGGGAGCCTCCGAATGAAAAACATTCAGTACTTC
TRBV5-5	-	TRBJ1-4	-	CASSLLVVLTNEKLFF	TGTGCCAGCAGCCTACTCGTAGTTCTTACTAATGAAAAACTGTTTTTT
TRBV5-5	TRBD2	TRBJ2-5	-	CASSQGLARQETQYF	TGTGCCAGCAGCCAAGGACTAGCGAGGCAAGAGACCCAGTACTTC
TRBV7-9	-	TRBJ1-1	-	CASSFRVNTEAFF	TGTGCCAGCAGCTTTAGGGTGAACACTGAAGCTTTCTTT
TRBV5-4	-	TRBJ1-1	-	CASSLSFGEAFF	TGTGCCAGCAGCTTGTCGTTTGGGGAGGCTTTCTTT
TRBV19	TRBD2	TRBJ2-2	-	CASLSLAGGYTNTGELFF	TGTGCCAGCTTGTCACTAGCGGGGGGGTATACGAACACCGGGGAGCTGTTTTTT
TRBV7-6	TRBD2	TRBJ2-5	few	CASSLGTSRETQYF	TGTGCCAGCAGCTTGGGGACTAGTAGGGAGACCCAGTACTTC
TRBV2	-	TRBJ2-6	-	CASSAYGGGANVLTF	TGTGCCAGCAGCGCTTATGGGGGTGGGGCCAACGTCCTGACTTTC
TRBV10-2	-	TRBJ1-5	-	CASSESTANQPQHF	TGCGCCAGCAGTGAGTCGACCGCAAACCAGCCCCAGCATTTT
TRBV28	-	TRBJ1-2	-	CASRSLGYTF	TGTGCCAGCAGGAGTTTAGGCTACACCTTC
TRBV7-6	-	TRBJ2-7	-	CASSLVQGPTYEQYF	TGTGCCAGCAGCTTAGTCCAGGGGCCAACCTACGAGCAGTACTTC
TRBV2	TRBD1	TRBJ1-2	-	CASRGDSSGYTF	TGTGCCAGCAGAGGGGACAGCTCTGGCTACACCTTC
TRBV28	TRBD1	TRBJ1-2	few	CASSSAGGTNYGYTF	TGTGCCAGCAGTTCCGCAGGGGGCACGAACTATGGCTACACCTTC
TRBV14	TRBD1	TRBJ2-7	-	CASSQETGDYEQYF	TGTGCCAGCAGCCAAGAGACAGGGGACTACGAGCAGTACTTC
TRBV7-9	-	TRBJ1-3	-	CASTRVGGDGSGNTIYF	TGTGCCAGCACCCGAGTAGGAGGGGATGGCTCTGGAAACACCATATATTTT
TRBV27	-	TRBJ2-1	-	CASSLPAVSVNEQFF	TGTGCCAGCAGTTTACCCGCCGTATCTGTGAATGAGCAGTTCTTC
TRBV30	-	TRBJ1-1	-	CAWTKGGRDTEAFF	TGTGCCTGGACGAAGGGGGGTAGGGACACTGAAGCTTTCTTT
TRBV6-5	-	TRBJ2-7	-	CASSYSQYLTEQYF	TGTGCCAGCAGTTACTCTCAGTACTTAACCGAGCAGTACTTC
TRBV6-4	TRBD2	TRBJ2-2	few	CASSRSGGTGELFF	TGTGCCAGCAGTCGTAGCGGGGGGACCGGGGAGCTGTTTTTT
TRBV7-9	-	TRBJ1-4	-	CASSLWTVNEKLFF	TGTGCCAGCAGCCTATGGACAGTAAATGAAAAACTGTTTTTT
TRBV29-1	-	TRBJ1-2	once	CSVELTGVGYGYTF	TGCAGCGTTGAACTGACAGGTGTGGGCTATGGCTACACCTTC
TRBV6-5	-	TRBJ2-2	-	CASTELGEIGELFF	TGTGCCAGCACCGAGCTCGGGGAAATCGGGGAGCTGTTTTTT
TRBV18	-	TRBJ1-4	-	CASSPWAENEKLFF	TGTGCCAGCTCACCATGGGCGGAAAATGAAAAACTGTTTTTT
TRBV2	-	TRBJ1-2	-	CASRGDFNYGYTF	TGTGCCAGCAGAGGGGACTTCAACTATGGCTACACCTTC
TRBV5-1	TRBD1	TRBJ2-7	once	CASALDRLSSYEQYF	TGCGCCAGCGCCTTGGACAGGTTAAGCTCCTACGAGCAGTACTTC
TRBV7-3	-	TRBJ1-1	-	CASSLAGGDRTEAFF	TGTGCCAGCAGCTTAGCTGGAGGGGACCGCACTGAAGCTTTCTTT
TRBV14	-	TRBJ2-3	-	CASSFLNTQYF	TGTGCCAGCAGCTTCCTAAATACGCAGTATTTT
TRBV7-8	-	TRBJ1-1	-	CASSFPLGQASRGAFF	TGTGCCAGCAGCTTCCCATTAGGCCAGGCCTCCCGTGGGGCTTTCTTT
TRBV5-1	TRBD1	TRBJ1-1	-	CASSSPGQTNTEAFF	TGCGCCAGCAGCTCGCCGGGACAGACTAACACTGAAGCTTTCTTT
TRBV15	-	TRBJ1-5	once	CATSRPHDLSNQPQHF	TGTGCCACCAGCAGACCACACGACCTTAGCAATCAGCCCCAGCATTTT
TRBV15	-	TRBJ2-5	-	CATSKGQETQYF	TGTGCCACTTCGAAGGGACAAGAGACCCAGTACTTC
TRBV7-9	-	TRBJ2-7	-	CASSSQGHEQYF	TGTGCCAGCAGTTCTCAGGGACACGAGCAGTACTTC
TRBV6-1	-	TRBJ2-7	-	CASNDEQYF	TGTGCCAGCAACGACGAGCAGTACTTC
TRBV28	-	TRBJ1-1	-	CASRLLPPMNTEAFF	TGTGCCAGCAGGTTACTCCCACCCATGAACACTGAAGCTTTCTTT
TRBV27	-	TRBJ2-3	-	CASRLGGSTDTQYF	TGTGCCAGCAGACTAGGGGGGAGCACAGATACGCAGTATTTT
TRBV29-1	-	TRBJ2-7	-	CSVLGSDEQYF	TGCAGCGTCCTTGGATCTGACGAGCAGTACTTC
TRBV2	-	TRBJ1-4	-	CASNLERATNEKLFF	TGTGCCAGCAATCTCGAACGTGCAACTAATGAAAAACTGTTTTTT
TRBV10-1	TRBD1	TRBJ1-5	-	CASSIRTGFDQPQHF	TGCGCCAGCAGTATTCGGACAGGGTTTGACCAGCCCCAGCATTTT
TRBV29-1	-	TRBJ1-3	-	CSVRTINSGNTIYF	TGCAGCGTAAGGACCATTAACTCTGGAAACACCATATATTTT
TRBV4-1	TRBD1	TRBJ1-3	-	CASSPPGQGARGNTIYF	TGCGCCAGCAGCCCACCGGGACAGGGGGCTCGCGGAAACACCATATATTTT
TRBV19	-	TRBJ1-6	-	CATANGQINSPLHF	TGTGCCACCGCCAACGGACAGATCAATTCACCCCTCCACTTT
TRBV6-1	TRBD2	TRBJ2-3	-	CASSGSSGGADTQYF	TGTGCCAGCAGTGGGTCTAGCGGGGGGGCAGATACGCAGTATTTT
TRBV7-3	-	TRBJ1-6	few	CASSLKRESPLHF	TGTGCCAGCAGCTTAAAGAGAGAGTCACCCCTCCACTTT
TRBV19	-	TRBJ1-5	-	CASSIVEGTGNQPQHF	TGTGCCAGTAGTATTGTGGAGGGAACGGGCAATCAGCCCCAGCATTTT
TRBV25-1	-	TRBJ2-7	-	CASNKKPDEQYF	TGTGCCAGCAACAAGAAGCCGGACGAGCAGTACTTC
TRBV6-5	-	TRBJ1-3	-	CASGGSPRNGNTIYF	TGTGCCAGCGGGGGCAGCCCCAGGAATGGAAACACCATATATTTT
TRBV7-3	-	TRBJ1-1	-	CASSSSLNTEAFF	TGTGCCAGCAGCTCCTCCTTGAACACTGAAGCTTTCTTT
TRBV19	-	TRBJ2-1	-	CASSIVAGTKFF	TGTGCCAGTAGTATAGTTGCGGGGACGAAGTTCTTC
TRBV18	-	TRBJ1-1	-	CATSGGMNTEAFF	TGTGCCACATCGGGGGGTATGAACACTGAAGCTTTCTTT